The rows below give T cell receptor beta chains drawn from one sample of a study of a mutant IDH1 vaccine in newly diagnosed glioma. Assay used: immunoSEQ multiplex PCR; TCRdb lists only in-frame clones, some missing. This repertoire shows approximately 56,000 clones, 70% to 85% found once; its top ten account for about 5%. These TCRs are of unknown antigen specificity. This specimen consisted of PBMCs, obtained from a glioma patient whose treatment included an IDH1 peptide vaccine. The receptor source for this set is a middle-aged man with glioma. CDR3s include the opening cysteine and the closing phenylalanine or tryptophan. Each record gives: CDR3 length, clone size, D gene, V gene, J gene, CDR3 protein, CDR3 DNA. The D gene is left open where the match is weak. A clone size is listed for some rows: how often the clone was seen (once, few, many), or a class if it is expanded.

13	.	.	TRBV9	TRBJ2-5	CASSVGIFGTQYF	TGTGCCAGCAGCGTAGGAATCTTTGGGACCCAGTACTTC
14	.	.	TRBV27	TRBJ2-6	CASSLYSGANVLTF	TGTGCCAGCAGTTTATACTCGGGGGCCAACGTCCTGACTTTC
13	.	.	TRBV7-2	TRBJ2-1	CASSLRQDNEQFF	TGTGCCAGCAGCTTGCGGCAGGACAATGAGCAGTTCTTC
11	.	.	TRBV27	TRBJ1-1	CASHRNTEAFF	TGTGCCAGTCACAGAAACACTGAAGCTTTCTTT
16	.	TRBD1	TRBV4-1	TRBJ2-2	CASSQQDRENTGELFF	TGCGCCAGCAGCCAACAAGACAGGGAGAACACCGGGGAGCTGTTTTTT
14	.	.	TRBV10-3	TRBJ2-7	CAISESEVSYEQYF	TGTGCCATCAGTGAGTCGGAGGTCTCCTACGAGCAGTACTTC
14	.	.	TRBV18	TRBJ1-1	CASSPGQPYTEAFF	TGTGCCAGCTCACCCGGACAGCCTTACACTGAAGCTTTCTTT
14	.	.	TRBV4-1	TRBJ2-3	CASSHPLRGSTQYF	TGCGCCAGCAGCCATCCTTTGCGGGGAAGTACGCAGTATTTT
16	once	TRBD2	TRBV9	TRBJ2-5	CASSTRPSGGKETQYF	TGTGCCAGCAGCACCCGTCCTAGCGGGGGGAAGGAGACCCAGTACTTC
13	.	TRBD1	TRBV6-1	TRBJ2-4	CASSDDRGLIQYF	TGTGCCAGCAGCGACGACAGGGGTTTGATTCAGTACTTC
15	once	TRBD1	TRBV7-2	TRBJ1-1	CASSLGTGYWTEAFF	TGTGCCAGCAGCTTAGGGACAGGGTATTGGACTGAAGCTTTCTTT
14	.	.	TRBV11-2	TRBJ1-6	CASSGLAYNSPLHF	TGTGCCAGCAGCGGTCTGGCATATAATTCACCCCTCCACTTT
13	.	.	TRBV30	TRBJ1-1	CAWSVATEGEAFF	TGTGCCTGGAGTGTGGCCACCGAGGGTGAAGCTTTCTTT
15	.	.	TRBV5-4	TRBJ1-6	CASSPWEQGNSPLHF	TGTGCCAGCAGCCCCTGGGAACAGGGAAATTCACCCCTCCACTTT
16	.	.	TRBV5-1	TRBJ2-3	CASSLVPGRDTDTQYF	TGCGCCAGCAGCTTGGTCCCAGGGAGAGACACAGATACGCAGTATTTT
13	.	.	TRBV30	TRBJ2-5	CAWEGRGTETQYF	TGTGCCTGGGAAGGGAGGGGGACAGAGACCCAGTACTTC
14	.	TRBD1	TRBV10-3	TRBJ2-5	CATTIQGSSETQYF	TGTGCCACTACTATACAGGGGAGTTCGGAGACCCAGTACTTC
14	.	.	TRBV2	TRBJ1-5	CASSDAGLDQPQHF	TGTGCCAGCAGTGACGCAGGTCTGGATCAGCCCCAGCATTTT
15	.	.	TRBV5-1	TRBJ1-1	CASSQGLSEYTEAFF	TGCGCCAGCAGTCAGGGGTTAAGTGAATACACTGAAGCTTTCTTT
13	.	.	TRBV27	TRBJ2-1	CASSKGPLFEQFF	TGTGCCAGCAGTAAGGGACCTCTCTTTGAGCAGTTCTTC
15	.	TRBD1	TRBV7-2	TRBJ1-2	CASSLDRGSNYGYTF	TGTGCCAGCAGCCTCGACAGGGGGAGTAACTATGGCTACACCTTC
13	.	.	TRBV9	TRBJ2-7	CASSVGPPNEQYF	TGTGCCAGCAGCGTAGGACCCCCCAACGAGCAGTACTTC
15	.	.	TRBV19	TRBJ1-4	CASSIRWGGYEKLFF	TGTGCCAGTAGTATCCGATGGGGGGGTTATGAAAAACTGTTTTTT
13	.	.	TRBV19	TRBJ1-1	CASSIGSPTEAFF	TGTGCCAGTAGTATAGGGTCACCCACTGAAGCTTTCTTT